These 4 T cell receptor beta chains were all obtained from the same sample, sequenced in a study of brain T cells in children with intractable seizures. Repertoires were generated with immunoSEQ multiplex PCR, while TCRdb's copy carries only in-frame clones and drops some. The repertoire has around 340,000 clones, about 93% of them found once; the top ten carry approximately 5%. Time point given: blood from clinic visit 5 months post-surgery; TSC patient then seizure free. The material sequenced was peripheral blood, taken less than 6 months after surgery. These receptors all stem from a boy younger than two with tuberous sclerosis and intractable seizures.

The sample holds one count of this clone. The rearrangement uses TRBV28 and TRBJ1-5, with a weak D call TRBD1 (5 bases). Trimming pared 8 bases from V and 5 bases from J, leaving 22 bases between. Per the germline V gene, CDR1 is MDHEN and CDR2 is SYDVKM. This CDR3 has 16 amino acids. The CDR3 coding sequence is TGTGCCAGCTGGGACCCCAGGGAAAGAAGGGATCAGCCCCAGCATTTT. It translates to CASWDPRERRDQPQHF.

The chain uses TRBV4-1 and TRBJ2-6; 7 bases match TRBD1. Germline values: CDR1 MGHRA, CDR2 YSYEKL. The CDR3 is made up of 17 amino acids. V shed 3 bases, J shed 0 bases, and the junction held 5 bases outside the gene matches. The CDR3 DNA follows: TGCGCCAGCAGCCAGAGACAGGGCAGCTCTGGGGCCAACGTCCTGACTTTC. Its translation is CASSQRQGSSGANVLTF.

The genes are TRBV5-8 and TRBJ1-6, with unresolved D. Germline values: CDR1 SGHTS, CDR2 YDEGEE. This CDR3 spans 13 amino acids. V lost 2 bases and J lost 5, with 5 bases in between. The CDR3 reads CASSLRNNSPLHF. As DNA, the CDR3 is TGTGCCAGCAGCTTACGGAATAATTCACCCCTCCACTTT.

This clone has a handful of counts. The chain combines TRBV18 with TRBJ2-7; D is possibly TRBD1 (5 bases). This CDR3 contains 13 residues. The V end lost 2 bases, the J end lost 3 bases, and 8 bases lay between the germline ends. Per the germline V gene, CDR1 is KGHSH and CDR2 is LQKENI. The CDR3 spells CASSPSDNYEQYF. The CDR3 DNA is TGTGCCAGCTCACCATCGGACAACTACGAGCAGTACTTC.